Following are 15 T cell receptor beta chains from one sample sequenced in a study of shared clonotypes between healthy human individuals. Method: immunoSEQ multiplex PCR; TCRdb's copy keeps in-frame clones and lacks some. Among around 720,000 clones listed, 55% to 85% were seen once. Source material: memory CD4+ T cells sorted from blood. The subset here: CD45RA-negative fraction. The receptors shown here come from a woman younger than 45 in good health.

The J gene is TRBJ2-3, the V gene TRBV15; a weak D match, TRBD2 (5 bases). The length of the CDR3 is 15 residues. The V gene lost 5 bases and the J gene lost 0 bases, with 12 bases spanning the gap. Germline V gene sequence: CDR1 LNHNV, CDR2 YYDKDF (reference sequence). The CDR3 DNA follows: TGTGCCACCAGCGTCCTCGGGGATAGCACAGATACGCAGTATTTT. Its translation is CATSVLGDSTDTQYF.

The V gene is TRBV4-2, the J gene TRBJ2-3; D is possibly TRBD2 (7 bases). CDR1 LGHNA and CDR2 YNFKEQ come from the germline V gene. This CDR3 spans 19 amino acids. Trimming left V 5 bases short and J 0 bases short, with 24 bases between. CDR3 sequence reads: CASSKQPKGGAASTDTQYF. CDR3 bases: TGTGCCAGCAGCAAACAGCCAAAGGGGGGGGCGGCTAGCACAGATACGCAGTATTTT.

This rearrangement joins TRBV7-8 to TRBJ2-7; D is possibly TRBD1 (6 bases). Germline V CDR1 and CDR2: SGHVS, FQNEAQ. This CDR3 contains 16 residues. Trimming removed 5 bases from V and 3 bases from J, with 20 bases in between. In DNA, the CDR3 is TGTGCCAGCAGCATCCATAACAGGGCGACCAGCTACGAGCAGTACTTC. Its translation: CASSIHNRATSYEQYF.

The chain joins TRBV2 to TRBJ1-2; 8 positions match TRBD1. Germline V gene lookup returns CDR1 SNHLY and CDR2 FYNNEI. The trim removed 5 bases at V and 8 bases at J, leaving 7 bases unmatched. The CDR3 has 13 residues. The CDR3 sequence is CASSRQGRNGYTF. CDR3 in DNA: TGTGCCAGCAGTAGACAGGGGCGGAACGGCTACACCTTC.

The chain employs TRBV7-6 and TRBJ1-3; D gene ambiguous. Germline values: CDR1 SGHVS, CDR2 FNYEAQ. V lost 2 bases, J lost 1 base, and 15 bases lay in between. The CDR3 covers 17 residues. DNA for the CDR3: TGTGCCAGCAGCTTACGATATCGGGGAAGGTCTGGAAACACCATATATTTT. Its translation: CASSLRYRGRSGNTIYF. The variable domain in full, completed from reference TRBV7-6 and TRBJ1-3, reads GAGVSQSPRYKVTKRGQDVALRCDPISGHVSLYWYRQALGQGPEFLTYFNYEAQQDKSGLPNDRFSAERPEGSISTLTIQRTEQRDSAMYRCASSLRYRGRSGNTIYFGEGSWLTVV.

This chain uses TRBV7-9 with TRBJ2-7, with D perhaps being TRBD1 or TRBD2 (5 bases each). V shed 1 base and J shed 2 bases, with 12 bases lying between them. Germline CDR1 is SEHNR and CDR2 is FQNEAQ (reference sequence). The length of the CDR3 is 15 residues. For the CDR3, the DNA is TGTGCCAGCAGCTTAGTGGGGACCGCCGCCTACGAGCAGTACTTC. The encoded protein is CASSLVGTAAYEQYF.

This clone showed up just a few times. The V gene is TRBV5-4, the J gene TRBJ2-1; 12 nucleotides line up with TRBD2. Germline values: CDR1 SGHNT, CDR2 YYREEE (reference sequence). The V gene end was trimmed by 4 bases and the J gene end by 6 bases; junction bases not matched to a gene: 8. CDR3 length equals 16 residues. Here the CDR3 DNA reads TGTGCCAGCAGCCGATCACTAGCGGGAGGATTCAATGAGCAGTTCTTC. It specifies CASSRSLAGGFNEQFF.

The CDR3 region has the DNA TGTGCCAGCAGCTTGGCTGGGGTCCATGAGCAGTTCTTC. Its translation is CASSLAGVHEQFF. This chain links TRBV5-4 with TRBJ2-1; the D is unclear. The ends were cut back, 0 bases at V and 8 bases at J, with 9 bases in the middle. Germline CDR1 SGHNT, CDR2 YYREEE (reference sequence). The CDR3 consists of 13 residues.

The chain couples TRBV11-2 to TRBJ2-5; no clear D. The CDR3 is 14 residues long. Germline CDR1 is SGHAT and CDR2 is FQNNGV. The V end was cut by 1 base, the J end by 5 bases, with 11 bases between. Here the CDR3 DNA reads TGTGCCAGCAGCTTAGCTGGGCCTGGCGAGACCCAGTACTTC. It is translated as CASSLAGPGETQYF.

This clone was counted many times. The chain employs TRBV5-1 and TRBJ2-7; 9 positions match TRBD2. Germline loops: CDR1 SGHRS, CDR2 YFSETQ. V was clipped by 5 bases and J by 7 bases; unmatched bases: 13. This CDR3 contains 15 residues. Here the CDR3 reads CASRRLAGPEGEQYF. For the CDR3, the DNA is TGCGCCAGCAGGCGGCTAGCGGGGCCGGAAGGGGAGCAGTACTTC.

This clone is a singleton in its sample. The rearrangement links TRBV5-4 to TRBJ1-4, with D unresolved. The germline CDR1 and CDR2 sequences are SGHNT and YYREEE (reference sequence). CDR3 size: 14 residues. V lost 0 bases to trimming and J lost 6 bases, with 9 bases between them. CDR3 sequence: CASSLAGTDEKLFF. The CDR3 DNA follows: TGTGCCAGCAGCTTGGCAGGTACTGATGAAAAACTGTTTTTT.

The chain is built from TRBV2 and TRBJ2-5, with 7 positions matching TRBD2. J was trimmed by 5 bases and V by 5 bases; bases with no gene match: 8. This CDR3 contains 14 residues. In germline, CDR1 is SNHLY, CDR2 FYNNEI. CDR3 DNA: TGTGCCAGCAGTAAAAGACTAGCCAGGGAGACCCAGTACTTC. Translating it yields CASSKRLARETQYF.

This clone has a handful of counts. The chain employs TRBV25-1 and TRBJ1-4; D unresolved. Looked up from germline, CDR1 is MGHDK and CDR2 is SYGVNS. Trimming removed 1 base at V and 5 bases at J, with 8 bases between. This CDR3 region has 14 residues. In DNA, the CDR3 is TGTGCCAGCAGTGAATCCAGTAAAAATGAAAAACTGTTTTTT. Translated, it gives CASSESSKNEKLFF.

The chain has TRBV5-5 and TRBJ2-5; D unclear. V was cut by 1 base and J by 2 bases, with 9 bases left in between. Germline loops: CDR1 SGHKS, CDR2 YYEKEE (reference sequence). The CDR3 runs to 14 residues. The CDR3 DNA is TGTGCCAGCAGCTTGTGGGAAGGGCAAGAGACCCAGTACTTC. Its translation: CASSLWEGQETQYF.

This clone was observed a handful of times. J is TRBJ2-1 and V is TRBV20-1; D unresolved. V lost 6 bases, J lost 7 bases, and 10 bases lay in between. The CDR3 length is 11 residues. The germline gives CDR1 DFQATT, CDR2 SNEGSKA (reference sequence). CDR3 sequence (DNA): TGCAGTGCGGAGCTAGGAAATGAGCAGTTCTTC. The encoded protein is CSAELGNEQFF.